The next 9 T cell receptor beta chains were all read from a single sample in a study of blood T cell repertoires in COVID-19. The protocol was immunoSEQ multiplex PCR, while the TCRdb copy is restricted to in-frame clones and leaves out a portion. The sample has around 260,000 clones, around four fifths seen once. The sample was peripheral blood. The receptors come from a man aged 60-69 years who had recovered from COVID-19.

The rearrangement uses TRBV27 and TRBJ2-7, with TRBD2 matching 8 bases. Germline CDR1 MNHEY, CDR2 SMNVEV (reference sequence). V trimming: 6 bases; J trimming: 2 bases; junction bases outside the gene matches: 18. The CDR3 runs 18 residues. CDR3 bases: TGTGCCAGCAGCCTTCGGGGGGGCGTGTACTCCGCCACCTACGAGCAGTACTTC. It yields the protein CASSLRGGVYSATYEQYF.

The chain uses TRBV19 and TRBJ2-4; D perhaps matches TRBD2 (5 bases). The V and J ends lost 5 bases and 15 bases respectively, with 17 bases between them. Germline V lookup: CDR1 LNHDA, CDR2 SQIVND (reference sequence). The CDR3 is 12 residues long. In DNA form, the CDR3 reads TGTGCCAGTAGTGGGAACCGGGGTAACTCGTACTTC. This translates into CASSGNRGNSYF. Full variable domain (remainder filled in from reference TRBV19 and TRBJ2-4): DGGITQSPKYLFRKEGQNVTLSCEQNLNHDAMYWYRQDPGQGLRLIYYSQIVNDFQKGDIAEGYSVSREKKESFPLTVTSAQKNPTAFYLCASSGNRGNSYFGAGTRLSVL.

The CDR3 DNA reads as TGCAGCGTTGCCCCTACTGGGCGCACAGATACGCAGTATTTT. The encoded protein is CSVAPTGRTDTQYF. V usage is TRBV29-1 and J usage is TRBJ2-3; no firm D call. The CDR3 loop spans 14 amino acids. Per the germline V gene, CDR1 is SQVTM and CDR2 is ANQGSEA. Trimming removed 4 bases at V and 1 base at J, with 12 bases between.

V usage is TRBV27 and J usage is TRBJ2-7, with no clear D. Trimming removed 7 bases from V and 3 bases from J, with 19 bases in between. The CDR3 sequence is 15 residues long. Germline assignment: CDR1 MNHEY and CDR2 SMNVEV (reference sequence). Written as DNA, the CDR3 is TGTGCCAGCATGCTTTCAGTAACCCGAAGCTACGAGCAGTACTTC. Its translation is CASMLSVTRSYEQYF.

For this clone: Additional DNA sequences in this sample encode the identical CDR3. The V and J genes are TRBV6-5 and TRBJ2-2; maybe TRBD1 (5 bases). Trimming took 5 bases from V and 1 from J, leaving 5 bases between them. CDR1 is MNHEY and CDR2 is SVGAGI in the germline V gene. CDR3 size: 13 residues. The CDR3 DNA reads as TGTGCCAGCAGTACAGGGAACACCGGGGAGCTGTTTTTT. This sequence encodes CASSTGNTGELFF.

Only a few counts were recorded for this clone. The V and J genes are TRBV5-4 and TRBJ1-1; 8 bases map to TRBD1. V lost 4 bases and J lost 4; bases outside the gene matches: 15. This CDR3 has 17 amino acids. Germline V gene data show CDR1 as SGHNT and CDR2 as YYREEE (reference sequence). The CDR3 DNA is TGTGCCAGCAGCCCCGGCACGGCAGGGGGCGCGGGCACTGAAGCTTTCTTT. This gives the protein CASSPGTAGGAGTEAFF.

V and J are TRBV5-4 and TRBJ2-1; TRBD2 aligns across 8 bases. Germline CDR1 reads SGHNT; CDR2 reads YYREEE (reference sequence). The length of the CDR3 is 16 residues. With V trimmed by 4 bases and J by 5 bases, 11 bases remained unmatched. The CDR3 here is CASSQAHTSGDNEQFF. DNA for the CDR3: TGTGCCAGCAGCCAGGCTCACACTAGCGGAGACAATGAGCAGTTCTTC.

The V gene is TRBV2, the J gene TRBJ1-5; tentatively, D is TRBD1 (6 bases). Trimming cost V 8 bases and J 2 bases, with 10 bases left between them. The germline V gene encodes CDR1 SNHLY and CDR2 FYNNEI. This CDR3 is 13 amino acids long. The CDR3 nucleotides are TGTGCCAGCCGGACAGACGGCAATCAGCCCCAGCATTTT. Protein product: CASRTDGNQPQHF.

The chain is built from TRBV6-5 and TRBJ2-7; 10 nucleotides agree with TRBD1. The germline CDR1 and CDR2 sequences are MNHEY and SVGAGI. V was clipped by 10 bases and J by 3 bases; unmatched bases: 3. CDR3 size: 12 residues. The CDR3 here is CATRTGGYEQYF. The CDR3 DNA reads TGTGCCACCCGGACAGGGGGCTACGAGCAGTACTTC.